The 27 T cell receptor beta chains in this list originate from one sample, sequenced in a study of neoadjuvant anti-PD-1 for oral cavity cancer. Here immunoSEQ multiplex PCR was the method, and the copy in TCRdb shows in-frame clones only, minus some. Seen here are 60,000 to 75,000 clones, around 80% observed once, and the top ten hold roughly 3.4%. The sample in question was PBMCs, obtained before nivolumab (anti-PD-1) treatment. These receptor sequences come from a person aged 35 to 85 with oral cavity squamous cell carcinoma.

The chain joins TRBV9 to TRBJ2-3; D ambiguous. The CDR3 extends over 15 amino acids. Deletions cut 0 bases from V and 4 bases from J, with 12 bases between. CDR1 is SGDLS, CDR2 YYNGEE, per germline. The CDR3 region is CASSVGNSGADTQYF. The CDR3 bases are TGTGCCAGCAGCGTAGGTAACAGTGGGGCAGATACGCAGTATTTT.

Many counts were recorded for this clone. The rearrangement links TRBV6-1 to TRBJ2-5; D possibly matches TRBD1 or TRBD2 (5 bases each). The CDR3 has 15 residues. V lost 4 bases and J 1 base, leaving 13 bases between the germline ends. In germline, CDR1 is MNHNS, CDR2 SASEGT. CDR3 bases: TGTGCCAGCAGTGGTGAATCCGGGACCCAAGAGACCCAGTACTTC. Translation: CASSGESGTQETQYF.

The chain employs TRBV4-1 and TRBJ2-5; no clear D. Between the trimmed V and J ends, which lost 2 bases and 5 bases, there was a span of 12 bases. Germline CDR1 reads MGHRA; CDR2 reads YSYEKL. CDR3 length: 14 residues. In DNA, the CDR3 is TGCGCCAGCAGCCAATCGACGGCCCCGGAGACCCAGTACTTC. This codes for CASSQSTAPETQYF.

This clone was counted once. The CDR3 DNA follows: TGTGCCAGCAGCGCCGGGACAGGGGCGAACCTTAACTATGGCTACACCTTC. This encodes CASSAGTGANLNYGYTF. V is TRBV9 and J is TRBJ1-2; 10 nucleotides align to TRBD1. Unmatched junction bases numbered 9, after V lost 3 bases and J lost 1 base. CDR3 length equals 17 residues. In germline, CDR1 is SGDLS, CDR2 YYNGEE. The full variable domain, in which reference TRBV9 and TRBJ1-2 provide the parts outside the CDR3, is DSGVTQTPKHLITATGQRVTLRCSPRSGDLSVYWYQQSLDQGLQFLIQYYNGEERAKGNILERFSAQQFPDLHSELNLSSLELGDSALYFCASSAGTGANLNYGYTFGSGTRLTVV.

CDR3 coding DNA: TGTGCCAGCAGGGGACCCGAGGGAAGGAGTGGTAGCAATCAGCCCCAGCATTTT. Translated, it gives CASRGPEGRSGSNQPQHF. V is TRBV27 and J is TRBJ1-5, with TRBD1 as a possible D gene (5 bases). The CDR3 has 18 amino acids. V was shortened by 6 bases and J by 0 bases, with 21 bases between the two germline ends. Germline values: CDR1 MNHEY, CDR2 SMNVEV (reference sequence).

CDR3 loop: CAIRAGQGQGNEKLFF. CDR3 DNA: TGTGCCATCAGGGCCGGACAGGGGCAGGGGAATGAAAAACTGTTTTTT. This chain joins TRBV10-3 and TRBJ1-4; 9 bases line up with TRBD1. The CDR3 runs to 16 residues. Germline loops: CDR1 ENHRY, CDR2 SYGVKD. V trimming: 6 bases; J trimming: 5 bases; junction bases outside the gene matches: 10.

This clone was counted many times. The gene calls are TRBV28 and TRBJ1-3; no firm D call. The germline V gene encodes CDR1 MDHEN and CDR2 SYDVKM. With 9 bases removed from V and 3 bases from J, the gap between germline ends came to 15 bases. The CDR3 extends over 14 amino acids. The CDR3 region has the DNA TGTGCCAGTAACGCGAGGGTTTTTGGAAACACCATATATTTT. Its protein is CASNARVFGNTIYF.

This clone was seen a handful of times. The V call is TRBV9, the J call TRBJ1-1; maybe TRBD1 (6 bases). The CDR3 contains 13 residues. Germline V gene lookup returns CDR1 SGDLS and CDR2 YYNGEE. Trimming shortened V by 1 base and J by 7 bases, and 11 bases separated the two germline ends. Here the CDR3 DNA reads TGTGCCAGCAGCGTATTGGGGGCTAGTGAAGCTTTCTTT. Amino acids: CASSVLGASEAFF.

The chain uses TRBV27 and TRBJ2-7, with 10 positions matching TRBD2. The length of the CDR3 is 14 residues. V dropped 7 bases and J dropped 3; count of bases not matched to a gene: 6. Germline lookup yields CDR1 MNHEY and CDR2 SMNVEV (reference sequence). CDR3 residues: CASTRTSGFYEQYF. The CDR3 DNA reads as TGTGCCAGCACCAGGACTAGCGGATTCTACGAGCAGTACTTC.

This clone turned up a few times. This chain connects TRBV11-2 to TRBJ2-7; 7 bases agree with TRBD1. V gave up 5 bases and J gave up 4 bases; unmatched junction bases: 8. CDR3 length equals 14 residues. Looked up from germline, CDR1 is SGHAT and CDR2 is FQNNGV. CDR3 sequence (DNA): TGTGCCAGCAGCCGCCTCAGGGGGTCGTACGAGCAGTACTTC. Translation: CASSRLRGSYEQYF.

The rearrangement joins TRBV15 to TRBJ2-5, with D tentatively TRBD2 (5 bases). Germline values: CDR1 LNHNV, CDR2 YYDKDF (reference sequence). Trimming stripped 3 bases from V and 0 bases from J, with 8 bases between. The CDR3 covers 14 residues. This CDR3 reads CATSRGSHQETQYF. The CDR3 DNA is TGTGCCACCAGCAGGGGGAGTCACCAAGAGACCCAGTACTTC.

V gene TRBV30 combines with J gene TRBJ2-2, with D perhaps TRBD1 (6 bases). The germline V gene has CDR1 GTSNPN and CDR2 SVGIG (reference sequence). V lost 4 bases and J lost 9, with 12 bases in between. This CDR3 contains 12 residues. The CDR3 DNA is TGTGCCTGGACCATAGGGGGAAGGGAGCTGTTTTTT. Protein sequence: CAWTIGGRELFF.

This clone was seen once. The chain couples TRBV6-5 to TRBJ2-1; 8 nucleotides agree with TRBD2. This CDR3 contains 16 residues. The junction had 5 bases not matched to a gene; V was cut back by 2 bases and J by 2 bases. CDR1 is MNHEY and CDR2 is SVGAGI in the germline V gene. Written as DNA, the CDR3 is TGTGCCAGCAGTTACGCGCTAGCGGGTACCTACAATGAGCAGTTCTTC. Amino acid sequence: CASSYALAGTYNEQFF.

Remarks on this clone: One end of the junction is discordant with germline, which a read error may explain. The chain links TRBV2 to TRBJ1-6; the match to TRBD1 covers 7 bases. Germline V gives CDR1 SNHLY, CDR2 FYNNEI. This CDR3 contains 15 residues. CDR3 sequence reads: CASRTTGIYTSPLHF. The CDR3 nucleotides are TGTGCCAGCAGGACGACAGGGATATATACTTCACCCCTCCACTTT.

The V and J genes are TRBV9 and TRBJ1-5; D may be TRBD1 (6 bases). The germline V gene has CDR1 SGDLS and CDR2 YYNGEE. The CDR3 is made up of 14 amino acids. V was clipped by 1 base and J by 6 bases, with 11 bases between them. CDR3 sequence: CASSVSQGGQPQHF. In DNA form, the CDR3 reads TGTGCCAGCAGCGTATCACAGGGAGGTCAGCCCCAGCATTTT. Based on the CDR3 plus reference TRBV9 and TRBJ1-5, the full variable domain is DSGVTQTPKHLITATGQRVTLRCSPRSGDLSVYWYQQSLDQGLQFLIQYYNGEERAKGNILERFSAQQFPDLHSELNLSSLELGDSALYFCASSVSQGGQPQHFGDGTRLSIL.

The chain has TRBV30 and TRBJ2-5, with 7 bases that match TRBD1. This CDR3 is 15 amino acids long. V shed 4 bases and J 5 bases; nucleotides not matched to a gene: 13. The germline V gene has CDR1 GTSNPN and CDR2 SVGIG (reference sequence). The CDR3 sequence: CAWTRGLAPSETQYF. Here the CDR3 DNA reads TGTGCCTGGACGAGGGGGCTCGCCCCGAGTGAGACCCAGTACTTC. Complete variable domain (other parts from reference TRBV30 and TRBJ2-5): SQTIHQWPATLVQPVGSPLSLECTVEGTSNPNLYWYRQAAGRGLQLLFYSVGIGQISSEVPQNLSASRPQDRQFILSSKKLLLSDSGFYLCAWTRGLAPSETQYFGPGTRLLVL.

This chain joins TRBV5-6 and TRBJ2-3; D is tentatively TRBD1 or TRBD2 (5 bases each). CDR3 length: 15 amino acids. The ends were cut back, 0 bases at V and 2 bases at J, with 10 bases in the middle. Germline CDR1 is SGHDT and CDR2 is YYEEEE. The CDR3: CASSLGGDPTDTQYF. The DNA for the CDR3 is TGTGCCAGCAGCTTGGGAGGGGACCCCACAGATACGCAGTATTTT.

This chain connects TRBV27 to TRBJ1-2, with D possibly matching TRBD1 (5 bases). V was pared by 5 bases and J by 1 base, with 14 bases between. Germline lookup yields CDR1 MNHEY and CDR2 SMNVEV (reference sequence). This CDR3 is 15 amino acids long. The CDR3 is CASSSAGSDNYGYTF. The CDR3 DNA is TGTGCCAGCAGTAGCGCAGGGTCGGATAACTATGGCTACACCTTC.

This clone was seen a single time. This sequence joins TRBV5-4 and TRBJ2-5; D possibly uses TRBD1 or TRBD2 (7 bases each). Trimming stripped 4 bases from V and 5 bases from J, with 15 bases between. CDR3 length equals 14 residues. CDR1 and CDR2 (germline): SGHNT, YYREEE (reference sequence). CDR3 protein: CASSAGDRRETQYF. The CDR3 coding sequence is TGTGCCAGCAGCGCGGGGGACAGACGGGAGACCCAGTACTTC. The full variable domain, with the rest looked up from reference TRBV5-4 and TRBJ2-5, is ETGVTQSPTHLIKTRGQQVTLRCSSQSGHNTVSWYQQALGQGPQFIFQYYREEENGRGNFPPRFSGLQFPNYSSELNVNALELDDSALYLCASSAGDRRETQYFGPGTRLLVL.

V and J are TRBV15 and TRBJ2-2; the D gene could be TRBD1 or TRBD2 (5 bases each). This CDR3 has 15 residues. Germline lookup yields CDR1 LNHNV and CDR2 YYDKDF (reference sequence). The germline V and J ends were trimmed by 5 bases and 3 bases, with 13 bases remaining between them. CDR3 in DNA: TGTGCCACCAGCGCGAGGGGCCAGCACACCGGGGAGCTGTTTTTT. It yields the protein CATSARGQHTGELFF.

The chain carries TRBV7-9 and TRBJ2-1, with TRBD2 matching over 13 bases. Germline V gene lookup returns CDR1 SEHNR and CDR2 FQNEAQ (reference sequence). The CDR3 sequence is 16 residues long. Trimming removed 6 bases from V and 0 bases from J; junction bases left unmatched: 2. The CDR3 DNA sequence: TGTGCCAGCAGGAGGACTAGCGGGGGCTCCTACAATGAGCAGTTCTTC. Its translation is CASRRTSGGSYNEQFF.

This chain uses TRBV20-1 with TRBJ1-1; D is possibly TRBD1 (5 bases). The CDR3 extends over 11 amino acids. The germline V and J ends were trimmed by 3 bases and 8 bases, with 10 bases remaining between them. Germline values: CDR1 DFQATT, CDR2 SNEGSKA (reference sequence). DNA of the CDR3: TGCAGTGCTAGTGACAGTCAAGAAGCTTTCTTT. Translating gives CSASDSQEAFF.

The chain uses TRBV18 and TRBJ2-7; TRBD2 is a possible D gene (5 bases). This CDR3 is 15 amino acids long. V was shortened by 0 bases and J by 2 bases, with 11 bases between the two germline ends. The germline gives CDR1 KGHSH, CDR2 LQKENI. CDR3 DNA sequence: TGTGCCAGCTCACCACCGGCGGGTGCAGCCTACGAGCAGTACTTC. Protein product: CASSPPAGAAYEQYF.

The V gene is TRBV7-8, the J gene TRBJ2-1; no clear D gene. Between the trimmed V and J ends, which lost 7 bases and 4 bases, there was a span of 17 bases. The CDR3 has 15 amino acids. The germline CDR1 and CDR2 sequences are SGHVS and FQNEAQ. For the CDR3, the DNA is TGTGCCAGCACCCCTTCCCGGGTCGATTACAATGAGCAGTTCTTC. It specifies CASTPSRVDYNEQFF. Variable domain in full (rest from reference TRBV7-8 and TRBJ2-1): GAGVSQSPRYKVAKRGQDVALRCDPISGHVSLFWYQQALGQGPEFLTYFQNEAQLDKSGLPSDRFFAERPEGSVSTLKIQRTQQEDSAVYLCASTPSRVDYNEQFFGPGTRLTVL.

The chain carries TRBV11-2 and TRBJ1-1; 9 positions match TRBD1. J lost 5 bases, V lost 6 bases, and 4 bases had no gene match. Germline V gene lookup returns CDR1 SGHAT and CDR2 FQNNGV. The CDR3 is 13 residues long. CDR3 amino acids: CASRRQGGTEAFF. DNA for the CDR3: TGTGCCAGCAGAAGACAGGGGGGGACTGAAGCTTTCTTT.

This clone has more than one count but fewer than ten. The J gene is TRBJ1-3, the V gene TRBV7-8; D remains ambiguous. Deletions cut 2 bases from V and 0 bases from J, with 5 bases between. The CDR3 is made up of 14 amino acids. Germline CDR1 is SGHVS and CDR2 is FQNEAQ. This CDR3 reads CASSLRSSGNTIYF. The CDR3 DNA reads as TGTGCCAGCAGCTTACGCAGCTCTGGAAACACCATATATTTT.

The chain uses TRBV2 and TRBJ2-3, with D unresolved. CDR3 length: 13 residues. The germline CDR1 and CDR2 sequences are SNHLY and FYNNEI. The V and J ends lost 9 bases and 0 bases respectively, with 10 bases between them. The DNA of the CDR3 is TGTGCCAGTTCCCATCCAAGCACAGATACGCAGTATTTT. It is translated as CASSHPSTDTQYF.